This paragraph reports one T cell receptor beta chain. Its antigen is still unknown. TCRdb's copy holds only in-frame clones and misses some; the assay was immunoSEQ multiplex PCR. The table includes about 580,000 clones, 95% to 98% detected once. The data belong to a study of shared clonotypes between healthy human individuals. Terminally differentiated effector memory CD45RA+ cells were excluded from the naive CD8 cells, which were CD45RO-negative and positively selected for CCR7. Study observations and caveats: About 5% was the fraction of naive CD4 clonotypes found shared across a handful of donors.

The CDR3 extends over 16 amino acids. Trimming removed 0 bases at V and 2 bases at J, with 14 bases between. Germline CDR1 reads SGHRS; CDR2 reads YFSETQ. Sequenced input: naive CD8+ T cells sorted from blood. J is TRBJ2-5 and V is TRBV5-1; possible D gene TRBD2, 5 bases. The sequence derives from a young man in good health. CDR3 sequence reads: CASSLEGIALQETQYF. The CDR3, as DNA: TGCGCCAGCAGCTTGGAGGGAATAGCGTTGCAAGAGACCCAGTACTTC. The full variable domain, rest sourced from reference TRBV5-1 and TRBJ2-5, is KAGVTQTPRYLIKTRGQQVTLSCSPISGHRSVSWYQQTPGQGLQFLFEYFSETQRNKGNFPGRFSGRQFSNSRSEMNVSTLELGDSALYLCASSLEGIALQETQYFGPGTRLLVL.